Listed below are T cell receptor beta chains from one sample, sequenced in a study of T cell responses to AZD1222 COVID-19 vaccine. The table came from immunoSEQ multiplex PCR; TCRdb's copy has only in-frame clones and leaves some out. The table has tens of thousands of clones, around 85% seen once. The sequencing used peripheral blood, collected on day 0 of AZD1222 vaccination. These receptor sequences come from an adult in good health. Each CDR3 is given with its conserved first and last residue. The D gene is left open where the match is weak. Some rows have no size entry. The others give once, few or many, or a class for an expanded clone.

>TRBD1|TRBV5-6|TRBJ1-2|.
TGTGCCAGCAGAGGCCGGGACAGAGCCTATGGCTACACCTTC
CASRGRDRAYGYTF
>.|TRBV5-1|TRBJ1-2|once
TGCGCCAGCAGCTTGGGCCCCAGGCAGCGGGAGGGTTATGGCTACACCTTC
CASSLGPRQREGYGYTF
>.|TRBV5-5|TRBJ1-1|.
TGTGCCAGCCTCGGAGCTTCGAACACTGAAGCTTTCTTT
CASLGASNTEAFF
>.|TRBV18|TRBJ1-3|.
TGTGCCAGCTCACCATTGGTACAGACTGGAAACACCATATATTTT
CASSPLVQTGNTIYF
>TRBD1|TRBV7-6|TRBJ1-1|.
TGTGCCAGCAGCTCCGACAGGGGTACGAACACTGAAGCTTTCTTT
CASSSDRGTNTEAFF
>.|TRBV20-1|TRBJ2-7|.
TGCAGTGGGGCTTCTGACGAGCAGTACTTC
CSGASDEQYF
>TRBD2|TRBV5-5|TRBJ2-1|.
TGTGCCAGCAGCACCTTTAGCGGGGGGCCTTACAATGAGCAGTTCTTC
CASSTFSGGPYNEQFF
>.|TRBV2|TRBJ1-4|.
TGTGCCAGCAGTGGGGGAACGATCAATGAAAAACTGTTTTTT
CASSGGTINEKLFF
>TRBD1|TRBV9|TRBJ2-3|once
TGTGCCAGCAGCGTAGGGATACTATCGGGACAGGGAGAGTTGGGAGATACGCAGTATTTT
CASSVGILSGQGELGDTQYF
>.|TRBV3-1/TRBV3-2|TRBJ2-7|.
TGTGCCAGCAGCCAAAGAGGCTCCAACCGCCCATCCTACGAGCAGTACTTC
CASSQRGSNRPSYEQYF
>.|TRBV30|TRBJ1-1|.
TGTGCCTGGACCGGAGGAAACACTGAAGCTTTCTTT
CAWTGGNTEAFF
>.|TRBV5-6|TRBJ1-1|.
TGTGCCAGCAGCGTTAGACAGTTAACCAACACTGAAGCTTTCTTT
CASSVRQLTNTEAFF
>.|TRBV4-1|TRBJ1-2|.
TGCGCCAGCAGCCAAGATTCCTACGGCTACACCTTC
CASSQDSYGYTF
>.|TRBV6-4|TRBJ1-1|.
TGTGCCAGCGATTACAGGGTACCGAACACTGAAGCTTTCTTT
CASDYRVPNTEAFF
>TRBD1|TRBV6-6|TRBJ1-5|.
TGTGCCAGCAGTTACGCGGACAGGGCCCAGCATTTT
CASSYADRAQHF
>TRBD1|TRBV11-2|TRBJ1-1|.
TGTGCCAGCAGAGATCTGACAGGGGTTCCTATGAACACTGAAGCTTTCTTT
CASRDLTGVPMNTEAFF